This T cell receptor beta chain is drawn from a study of OX40 agonist ivuxolimab in advanced cancers. Background for the entire study: The costimulatory receptor OX40 (CD134) was targeted by ivuxolimab, a fully human IgG2 agonistic monoclonal antibody. Intravenous ivuxolimab was administered to patients every 2 weeks at six dose levels: 0.01, 0.1, 0.3, 1.5, 3 and 10 mg/kg. Among the roughly 50 dose-escalation patients, about 20 had hepatocellular carcinoma, 15 melanoma, 9 renal cell carcinoma and 9 head and neck cancer. A male proportion of 75% to 85% and a mean age of approximately 58 years, ranging from roughly 23 to 90, were recorded for the dose-escalation cohort. Prior anti-PD-1, anti-PD-L1 or anti-CTLA-4 therapy was permitted, and checkpoint inhibitors had been received by 30% to 40% of dose-escalation patients. Partial responses occurred in three dose-escalation patients, of whom one had hepatocellular carcinoma and two had cutaneous melanoma. The purpose of peripheral TCRbeta sequencing was to test whether ivuxolimab changed TCR sequence diversity and led to clonal T-cell expansion. The paper reports the monotherapy dose-escalation portion (N = 52 patients) of the phase I ivuxolimab trial. General study outcomes and caveats: Clonal expansion of both CD4+ and CD8+ blood T cells was observed from baseline to week 6 at doses 0.1 to 3.0 mg/kg. In partial responders in the 0.1-3.0 mg/kg groups, normalized peripheral clonal expansion was found to be among the lowest, especially among CD8+ T cells. After ivuxolimab, more expanded clones were found on average in CD8+ T cells than in CD4+ T cells. The antigen specificity of the peripheral T cells that underwent clonal expansion was not determined. Low levels of normalized T-cell clonal expansion were also shown by some nonresponding patients.

The trial excluded patients who had a history of autoimmune disease or who were on systemic immunosuppression. Peripheral blood for TCR sequencing was drawn from every dose cohort at baseline, at cycle 4 day 1 and at cycle 7 day 1. The samples were drawn from a first-in-human, open-label, multicenter phase I dose-escalation trial of ivuxolimab. Adults with locally advanced or metastatic head and neck squamous cell, hepatocellular, melanoma or renal cell carcinoma were enrolled in the trial. Before TCR sequencing, CD4+ T cells and CD8+ T cells were sorted from peripheral blood as separate populations. Between the V and J ends, shortened by 3 bases and 6 bases respectively, the junction contains 12 bases. There are 15 amino acids in the CDR3, from cysteine to phenylalanine inclusive. Of the read, only the CDR3 DNA is kept; its 45 bases are in frame from base 1. According to the germline V gene, CDR1 reads KGHSH and CDR2 reads LQKENI.

Remarks on this clone: What this receptor recognizes is not known. Per-base qualities were not stored, and no clone one base away is much larger.

To sequence the TCRbeta CDR3 region, genomic DNA was isolated from the sorted cells. The immunoSEQ Assay was used for sequencing of TCRbeta CDR3 regions. Not all clones reach the TCRdb copy of this immuneACCESS table, which keeps in-frame sequences only. Checked studies attribute under half of the gap to unresolved V genes and leave the rest unexplained. Across this sample there are about 54,000 clones, with over 70% seen only once. Roughly 3.7% of the sample rests with the top ten. The TCR originated in an adult with an advanced solid tumor such as melanoma, head and neck, liver or kidney cancer. The sequence is built from TRBV18 and TRBJ1-6, and the D gene may be TRBD1, 5 bases matching. Specimen: CD4+ or CD8+ T cells sorted from blood, collected in a trial of the OX40 agonist ivuxolimab. The CDR3 in this case is CASSPTGPGNSPLHF. The bases read TGTGCCAGCTCACCGACGGGACCCGGTAATTCACCCCTCCACTTT.